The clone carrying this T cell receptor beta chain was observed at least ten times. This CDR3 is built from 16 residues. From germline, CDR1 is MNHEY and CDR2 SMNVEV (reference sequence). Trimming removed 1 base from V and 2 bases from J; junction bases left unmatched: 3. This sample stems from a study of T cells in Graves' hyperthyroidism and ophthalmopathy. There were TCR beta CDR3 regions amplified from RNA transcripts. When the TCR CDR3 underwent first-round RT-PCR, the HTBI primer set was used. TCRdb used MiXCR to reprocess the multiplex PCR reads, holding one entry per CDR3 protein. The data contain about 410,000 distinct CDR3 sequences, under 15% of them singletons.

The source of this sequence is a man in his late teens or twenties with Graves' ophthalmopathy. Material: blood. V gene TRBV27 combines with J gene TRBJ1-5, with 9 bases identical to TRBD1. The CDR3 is CASSLLGQGGNQPQHF. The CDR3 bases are TGTGCCAGCAGTTTATTGGGACAGGGCGGCAATCAGCCCCAGCATTTT.